The 17 T cell receptor beta chains listed next were all sequenced from one sample in a study of lymphopenia after photon versus proton radiotherapy. TCRdb's table, derived via immunoSEQ multiplex PCR, lists solely in-frame clones and lacks some. The sample consists of 15,000 to 20,000 clones, 84% of them appearing once. Sequencing used peripheral blood, obtained from a patient treated with proton-based radiotherapy. The origin of the receptors is a man aged 65 to 85 with pancreatic cancer.

This chain links TRBV2 with TRBJ1-2, with 8 positions matching TRBD1. With V trimmed by 5 bases and J by 10 bases, 6 bases remained unmatched. Germline CDR1 is SNHLY and CDR2 is FYNNEI. The CDR3 totals 12 residues. The CDR3 region has the DNA TGTGCCAGCAGTCGGGACAGGTCCCCCTACACCTTC. Protein sequence: CASSRDRSPYTF.

This clone was seen only once. The J gene is TRBJ1-5, the V gene TRBV28; weak D call: TRBD1 (5 bases). V lost 6 bases to trimming and J lost 3 bases, with 15 bases between them. CDR3 size: 15 residues. Germline loops: CDR1 MDHEN, CDR2 SYDVKM. CDR3 region: CASRGLGNDNQPQHF. CDR3 DNA: TGTGCCAGCAGGGGACTGGGCAATGACAATCAGCCCCAGCATTTT.

V and J are TRBV19 and TRBJ1-2; D unresolved. Germline values: CDR1 LNHDA, CDR2 SQIVND (reference sequence). V was clipped by 3 bases and J by 1 base, with 9 bases between them. This CDR3 region has 14 residues. The CDR3 region is CASSMAGNNYGYTF. The CDR3 DNA sequence: TGTGCCAGTAGTATGGCAGGCAATAACTATGGCTACACCTTC.

This clone was counted only a few times. The chain uses TRBV6-5 and TRBJ2-2; 7 bases match TRBD2. The germline gives CDR1 MNHEY, CDR2 SVGAGI. This CDR3 region has 13 residues. J gave up 6 bases and V 2 bases, and 0 bases lay outside the gene matches. This chain's CDR3 is CASSYTSAGELFF. DNA for the CDR3: TGTGCCAGCAGTTACACTAGCGCCGGGGAGCTGTTTTTT.

The J gene is TRBJ2-2, the V gene TRBV19, with 8 bases lining up with TRBD2. Germline CDR1 and CDR2: LNHDA and SQIVND (reference sequence). Unmatched junction bases numbered 13, after V lost 3 bases and J lost 10 bases. The CDR3 sequence is 16 residues long. For the CDR3, the DNA is TGTGCCAGTAGTATTAGCGGGACCGGAGTGGTAAAGGAGCTGTTTTTT. It translates to CASSISGTGVVKELFF.

The chain recombines TRBV7-2 with TRBJ2-3, with D tentatively TRBD2 (5 bases). Trimming cost V 1 base and J 5 bases, with 13 bases left between them. This CDR3 contains 15 residues. CDR1 SGHTA and CDR2 FQGNSA come from the germline V gene. For the CDR3, the DNA is TGTGCCAGCAGCTTAGTAGGGAGCGGTGTAGATACGCAGTATTTT. It specifies CASSLVGSGVDTQYF.

The chain joins TRBV9 to TRBJ1-2, with no clear D. The V end was cut by 4 bases, the J end by 6 bases, with 16 bases between. Germline V lookup: CDR1 SGDLS, CDR2 YYNGEE. The CDR3 consists of 14 residues. CDR3 residues: CASSTEGAYHGYTF. The CDR3 DNA sequence: TGTGCCAGCAGCACGGAGGGTGCATACCATGGCTACACCTTC.

The V call is TRBV19, the J call TRBJ1-4, with 11 bases aligning to TRBD1. CDR1 is LNHDA, CDR2 SQIVND, per germline (reference sequence). This CDR3 is 15 amino acids long. The V segment lost 6 bases and the J segment 5 bases; nucleotides outside the gene matches: 5. This CDR3 reads CASRLGTGGNEKLFF. DNA for the CDR3: TGTGCCAGTAGACTAGGGACAGGGGGAAATGAAAAACTGTTTTTT.

The chain couples TRBV13 to TRBJ1-4; D call uncertain. The CDR3 extends over 15 amino acids. The V and J ends lost 0 bases and 7 bases respectively, with 12 bases between them. From germline, CDR1 is PRHDT and CDR2 FYEKMQ (reference sequence). The DNA of the CDR3 is TGTGCCAGCAGCTTAGGGCAGTCGGATATTGAAAAACTGTTTTTT. Its protein product is CASSLGQSDIEKLFF.

As to this clone: At one boundary the junction diverges from the germline segment, which might be a read error. This chain uses TRBV30 with TRBJ1-3, with a tentative D call TRBD1 (5 bases). The CDR3 length is 14 residues. Germline V gene sequence: CDR1 GTSNPN, CDR2 SVGIG (reference sequence). This CDR3 is CAYRQFNSGNTMYF. The CDR3 DNA sequence: TGTGCCTACCGACAGTTTAACTCTGGAAACACCATGTATTTT.

V and J are TRBV5-1 and TRBJ1-1; D might be TRBD1 (6 bases). V was trimmed by 2 bases and J by 6 bases, leaving 8 bases between them. Per the germline V gene, CDR1 is SGHRS and CDR2 is YFSETQ. The CDR3 is 12 amino acids. The CDR3 reads CASSLQGAEAFF. The CDR3 bases are TGCGCCAGCAGCTTACAGGGCGCTGAAGCTTTCTTT.

This chain joins TRBV7-3 and TRBJ2-2, with 9 nucleotides matching TRBD1. This CDR3 contains 16 residues. Germline loops: CDR1 SGHTA, CDR2 FQGTGA. The trim removed 5 bases at V and 2 bases at J, leaving 6 bases unmatched. CDR3 nucleotide sequence: TGTGCCAGCAGCCCCCGGACAGGGGAAAACACCGGGGAGCTGTTTTTT. Translated, it gives CASSPRTGENTGELFF.

Only one count was recorded for this clone. V gene TRBV5-1 combines with J gene TRBJ1-1, with 9 bases lining up with TRBD1. Trimming removed 2 bases from V and 7 bases from J; junction bases left unmatched: 9. CDR1 SGHRS and CDR2 YFSETQ come from the germline V gene. The CDR3 runs 15 residues. The CDR3 loop reads CASSLPGQGLDEAFF. CDR3 coding DNA: TGCGCCAGCAGCTTACCGGGACAGGGATTAGATGAAGCTTTCTTT.

This chain connects TRBV7-6 to TRBJ2-5, with 10 bases matching TRBD2. J gave up 5 bases and V 4 bases, and 4 bases lay outside the gene matches. This CDR3 spans 14 amino acids. Germline V gene lookup returns CDR1 SGHVS and CDR2 FNYEAQ. CDR3: CASSSYSGGETQYF. CDR3 nucleotide sequence: TGTGCCAGCAGCTCTTATAGCGGGGGGGAGACCCAGTACTTC.

CDR3 coding DNA: TGTGCCAGCAGCTCGAGCTCCTACAATGAGCAGTTCTTC. Amino acids: CASSSSSYNEQFF. V gene TRBV9 combines with J gene TRBJ2-1; D gene ambiguous. The CDR3 consists of 13 residues. Trimming took 4 bases from V and 0 from J, leaving 5 bases between them. Per germline, CDR1 SGDLS and CDR2 YYNGEE.

A single count supports this clone. CDR3 residues: CASRGTGNHYEQYF. The CDR3 coding sequence is TGTGCCAGCAGGGGGACAGGGAATCACTACGAGCAGTACTTC. The chain carries TRBV6-1 and TRBJ2-7, with 9 bases aligning to TRBD1. This CDR3 is built from 14 residues. Germline CDR1 reads MNHNS; CDR2 reads SASEGT. V shed 6 bases and J 3 bases; nucleotides not matched to a gene: 6.

This chain joins TRBV2 and TRBJ1-3; D possibly corresponds to TRBD1 (5 bases). The CDR3 has 13 residues. Germline V lookup: CDR1 SNHLY, CDR2 FYNNEI. Trimming took 4 bases from V and 4 from J, leaving 8 bases between them. The CDR3 DNA reads TGTGCCAGCAGTGTCCAGGGAGGAAACACCATATATTTT. This codes for CASSVQGGNTIYF. The whole variable domain, filled in from reference TRBV2 and TRBJ1-3, reads EPEVTQTPSHQVTQMGQEVILRCVPISNHLYFYWYRQILGQKVEFLVSFYNNEISEKSEIFDDQFSVERPDGSNFTLKIRSTKLEDSAMYFCASSVQGGNTIYFGEGSWLTVV.